This record concerns one TCR beta chain sequence. Its specificity is unknown. The sample comes from a study of cytomegalovirus exposure and HLA in healthy donors. Study-level information: Prior work identified 120 million or so unique TCR beta sequences in about 179 million T cells. Findings and caveats of the study: Usually a TCR sequence was rare, but some public TCRs were found in many donors. Prior analysis indicated that the majority of TCR beta V segments exhibited productivity approximately 87% or approximately 30% of the time.

The primer mix had 60 Vbeta and 13 Jbeta primers. Sequencing used immunoSEQ multiplex PCR; TCRdb keeps in-frame clones, though not all of them. The sample holds more than 150,000 clones; nearly 80% are singletons and the top ten take approximately 6%. There are 14 residues in the CDR3. Germline V gene data show CDR1 as SGHRS and CDR2 as YFSETQ. V was pared by 0 bases and J by 7 bases, with 13 bases between. The chain couples TRBV5-1 to TRBJ1-2; D is possibly TRBD1 (5 bases). The clonotype originates from a woman younger than 45 in good health and CMV-seropositive. The specimen was PBMCs. CDR3 amino acids: CASSLVGGGTGYTF. The CDR3 DNA follows: TGCGCCAGCAGCTTGGTCGGTGGAGGGACTGGCTACACCTTC.